The 31 T cell receptor beta chains listed next were all sequenced from one sample in a study of regulatory T cells in long-lasting Graves disease. In building TCR beta libraries, iRepertoire HTBI primers were used together with Arm-PCR of CDR3 regions. TCRdb redid the calling of the multiplex PCR reads with MiXCR, one entry per CDR3 protein. Of approximately 470,000 distinct CDR3 sequences listed, about 17% are singletons. Time point indicated: newly diagnosed GD, antithyroid drugs for less than 3 months. The TCR library used RNA extracted from PBMCs. Another study also made use of these data, one on T cells in Graves' hyperthyroidism and ophthalmopathy.

The sample here was peripheral blood mononuclear cells (PBMCs), taken at new diagnosis, from a patient treated with antithyroid drugs. These receptors all come from a man between 40 and 49 years old with Graves disease.

In this sample, this clonotype turned up a few times. The chain couples TRBV20-1 to TRBJ1-5; TRBD1 might be the D (5 bases). The germline V and J ends were trimmed by 0 bases and 3 bases, with 15 bases remaining between them. Germline lookup yields CDR1 DFQATT and CDR2 SNEGSKA (reference sequence). CDR3 length: 16 residues. CDR3 sequence: CSARDPPKQVNQPQHF. Here the CDR3 DNA reads TGCAGTGCTAGAGATCCGCCCAAACAGGTCAATCAGCCCCAGCATTTT.

This clonotype was picked up many times. V gene TRBV11-2 combines with J gene TRBJ2-1, with D hard to call. This CDR3 comprises 13 residues. The V and J ends lost 4 bases and 3 bases respectively, with 7 bases between them. Germline CDR1 reads SGHAT; CDR2 reads FQNNGV. CDR3 coding DNA: TGTGCCAGCAGCTCACACTTCTACAATGAGCAGTTCTTC. Translated, it gives CASSSHFYNEQFF.

The table lists this clonotype with many counts. V and J are TRBV28 and TRBJ2-2; no reliable D call. The ends were cut back, 4 bases at V and 6 bases at J, with 9 bases in the middle. The V gene's germline CDR1 is MDHEN and CDR2 SYDVKM. The CDR3 has 13 amino acids. The CDR3 loop reads CASSWTAAGELFF. CDR3 nucleotide sequence: TGTGCCAGCAGTTGGACGGCTGCCGGGGAGCTGTTTTTT.

This clonotype has ten or more counts. This rearrangement joins TRBV6-9 to TRBJ2-3; 7 bases agree with TRBD2. V was clipped by 3 bases and J by 5 bases; unmatched bases: 14. The CDR3 has 17 amino acids. Germline assignment: CDR1 MNHGY and CDR2 SVAAGI. In DNA, the CDR3 is TGTGCCAGCAGTTACGGTCGGCTAGCGGAGGCTGGAGATACGCAGTATTTT. This sequence encodes CASSYGRLAEAGDTQYF.

The sample holds many counts of this clonotype. The J gene is TRBJ2-5, the V gene TRBV20-1, with 7 positions matching TRBD1. Germline V gene sequence: CDR1 DFQATT, CDR2 SNEGSKA (reference sequence). CDR3 length: 13 residues. J gave up 4 bases and V 1 base, and 3 bases lay outside the gene matches. CDR3 region: CSARGAGGETQYF. The CDR3 DNA reads as TGCAGTGCTAGAGGGGCAGGGGGAGAGACCCAGTACTTC.

The chain has TRBV6-5 and TRBJ2-7; D is perhaps TRBD2 (6 bases). V lost 2 bases to trimming and J lost 2 bases, with 22 bases between them. Germline V lookup: CDR1 MNHEY, CDR2 SVGAGI. The CDR3 is 18 residues long. The CDR3 is CASSYGVQAGGAAYEQYF. The CDR3 bases are TGTGCCAGCAGTTACGGCGTCCAGGCTGGCGGGGCCGCCTACGAGCAGTACTTC.

J is TRBJ2-5 and V is TRBV20-1; possible D gene TRBD1, 5 bases. Germline CDR1 DFQATT, CDR2 SNEGSKA (reference sequence). Trimming cost V 3 bases and J 1 base, with 15 bases left between them. CDR3 length: 15 amino acids. This chain's CDR3 is CSASSPGRTQETQYF. The DNA of the CDR3 is TGCAGTGCTAGTAGCCCAGGGCGTACCCAAGAGACCCAGTACTTC.

This clonotype was counted ten times or more. This chain links TRBV24-1 with TRBJ2-2; no definite D call. Germline-derived CDR1 and CDR2 are KGHDR and SFDVKD. The CDR3 has 12 amino acids. The V gene lost 3 bases and the J gene lost 8 bases, with 6 bases spanning the gap. The CDR3 DNA follows: TGTGCCACCAGTGATGCCACAGGGGAGCTGTTTTTT. It specifies CATSDATGELFF.

The chain couples TRBV6-2 or TRBV6-3 to TRBJ2-3; TRBD2 matches 10 bases. Germline lookup yields CDR1 MNHEY and CDR2 SVGEGT. J was trimmed by 7 bases and V by 0 bases; bases with no gene match: 4. The CDR3 is made up of 15 amino acids. The CDR3 DNA is TGTGCCAGCAGTTACTCAGCTAGCGGGAGAAATACGCAGTATTTT. This gives the protein CASSYSASGRNTQYF.

This clonotype was counted ten times or more. CDR3 sequence: CASSFGLIYNEQFF. The CDR3 DNA reads as TGTGCCAGCAGTTTCGGTCTCATCTACAATGAGCAGTTCTTC. This chain connects TRBV28 to TRBJ2-1; D is ambiguous. The CDR3 sequence is 14 residues long. Looked up from germline, CDR1 is MDHEN and CDR2 is SYDVKM. The V and J ends lost 3 bases and 3 bases respectively, with 9 bases between them.

Many counts were recorded for this clonotype. The chain's CDR3 is CASSRADREYEQYF. The CDR3 nucleotides read TGCGCCAGCAGCCGAGCGGACAGGGAATACGAGCAGTACTTC. The chain carries TRBV5-1 and TRBJ2-7; 8 bases agree with TRBD1. Losses at the gene ends were 4 bases for V and 4 bases for J; bases not matched to a gene: 7. The CDR3 is 14 residues long. CDR1 and CDR2 from the germline V gene are SGHRS and YFSETQ. Looking up the rest from reference TRBV5-1 and TRBJ2-7 gives the full variable domain: KAGVTQTPRYLIKTRGQQVTLSCSPISGHRSVSWYQQTPGQGLQFLFEYFSETQRNKGNFPGRFSGRQFSNSRSEMNVSTLELGDSALYLCASSRADREYEQYFGPGTRLTVT.

This clonotype has a count of ten or more. The V gene is TRBV11-2, the J gene TRBJ2-7; TRBD2 aligns across 12 bases. Germline trimming cut 5 bases from V and 2 bases from J; bases unmatched to any gene: 10. The CDR3 is made up of 17 amino acids. Germline CDR1 and CDR2: SGHAT and FQNNGV. This chain's CDR3 is CASSRRTSGTTAYEQYF. The CDR3 nucleotides read TGTGCCAGCAGCCGCCGGACTAGCGGGACGACAGCCTACGAGCAGTACTTC. Full variable domain (outside the CDR3, taken from reference TRBV11-2 and TRBJ2-7): EAGVAQSPRYKIIEKRQSVAFWCNPISGHATLYWYQQILGQGPKLLIQFQNNGVVDDSQLPKDRFSAERLKGVDSTLKIQPAKLEDSAVYLCASSRRTSGTTAYEQYFGPGTRLTVT.

V usage is TRBV28 and J usage is TRBJ1-2; D gene unclear. This CDR3 comprises 12 residues. V lost 2 bases and J 5 bases, leaving 6 bases between the germline ends. Germline values: CDR1 MDHEN, CDR2 SYDVKM. CDR3 nucleotide sequence: TGTGCCAGCAGTTTAAGCAGATATGGCTACACCTTC. Its protein product is CASSLSRYGYTF.

This clonotype was recorded at least ten times. The DNA of the CDR3 is TGCGCCAGCAGCTTGGGGACAGGGGGTCAGGGGGGCGGCGAGCAGTACTTC. Translating gives CASSLGTGGQGGGEQYF. The chain joins TRBV5-1 to TRBJ2-7; 10 bases map to TRBD1. This CDR3 contains 17 residues. Germline trimming cut 0 bases from V and 6 bases from J; bases unmatched to any gene: 12. Germline lookup yields CDR1 SGHRS and CDR2 YFSETQ.

Here the CDR3 reads CASRPTMRSYNSPLHF. CDR3 DNA sequence: TGTGCCAGCAGGCCAACCATGCGTTCCTATAATTCACCCCTCCACTTT. The V gene is TRBV27, the J gene TRBJ1-6; D gene uncertain. The V end lost 6 bases, the J end lost 1 base, and 13 bases lay between the germline ends. The CDR3 contains 16 residues. Germline V CDR1 and CDR2: MNHEY, SMNVEV (reference sequence).

This clonotype occurred many times. The chain joins TRBV7-2 to TRBJ2-7, with D perhaps TRBD1 (5 bases). Trimming left V 1 base short and J 0 bases short, with 10 bases between. Per germline, CDR1 SGHTA and CDR2 FQGNSA. The CDR3 runs 15 residues. CDR3 bases: TGTGCCAGCAGCTTAGTAGGGGTTCCCTCCTACGAGCAGTACTTC. Encoded protein: CASSLVGVPSYEQYF.

This clonotype was seen repeatedly, ten times or more. V usage is TRBV28 and J usage is TRBJ2-1; maybe TRBD2 (6 bases). Trimming stripped 7 bases from V and 6 bases from J, with 13 bases between. The germline CDR1 and CDR2 sequences are MDHEN and SYDVKM. The CDR3 spans 13 residues. In DNA form, the CDR3 reads TGTGCCAGCACTCCGGGAGCTGGCAATGAGCAGTTCTTC. This sequence encodes CASTPGAGNEQFF.

This clonotype showed up just a few times. J is TRBJ2-7 and V is TRBV29-1, with a possible D match to TRBD1 (7 bases). The ends were cut back, 1 base at V and 0 bases at J, with 22 bases in the middle. The CDR3 covers 18 residues. Germline-derived CDR1 and CDR2 are SQVTM and ANQGSEA. This CDR3 is CSVEALAGGPVNSYEQYF. In nucleotides, the CDR3 is TGCAGCGTTGAAGCCCTGGCAGGGGGGCCGGTGAACTCCTACGAGCAGTACTTC.

V is TRBV7-9 and J is TRBJ2-2; perhaps TRBD2 as D (5 bases). The CDR3 extends over 15 amino acids. In germline, CDR1 is SEHNR, CDR2 FQNEAQ (reference sequence). V was cut by 3 bases and J by 3 bases, with 11 bases left in between. CDR3 in DNA: TGTGCCAGCAGCTTGGTTCTAGCAGACACCGGGGAGCTGTTTTTT. Its protein product is CASSLVLADTGELFF.

This clonotype was picked up a small number of times. This chain links TRBV30 with TRBJ2-2; TRBD1 is a possible D gene (5 bases). CDR1 is GTSNPN and CDR2 is SVGIG in the germline V gene (reference sequence). The CDR3 is 14 residues long. The CDR3 protein is CVATRAANTGELFF. DNA of the CDR3: TGTGTCGCGACCAGGGCAGCGAACACCGGGGAGCTGTTTTTT.

A few counts support this clonotype. V is TRBV20-1 and J is TRBJ2-6; weak D call: TRBD2 (6 bases). CDR1 and CDR2 (germline): DFQATT, SNEGSKA (reference sequence). The length of the CDR3 is 16 residues. Trimming pared 3 bases from V and 1 base from J, leaving 13 bases between. This CDR3 reads CSASSGWMSGANVLTF. The CDR3 DNA is TGCAGTGCTAGTAGCGGATGGATGTCTGGGGCCAACGTCCTGACTTTC.

The V call is TRBV28, the J call TRBJ2-7, with 10 nucleotides matching TRBD2. V trimming: 2 bases; J trimming: 11 bases; junction bases outside the gene matches: 3. The CDR3 length is 12 residues. Germline lookup yields CDR1 MDHEN and CDR2 SYDVKM. The CDR3 coding sequence is TGTGCCAGCAGTTTAGGCCTAGCGGGAGAGTACTTC. This translates into CASSLGLAGEYF.

This clonotype was seen more than once but under ten times. The V and J genes are TRBV20-1 and TRBJ2-3; TRBD2 aligns across 7 bases. The trim removed 0 bases at V and 0 bases at J, leaving 9 bases unmatched. This CDR3 is built from 17 residues. Germline loops: CDR1 DFQATT, CDR2 SNEGSKA (reference sequence). The CDR3 here is CSARDWLADSSTDTQYF. The DNA of the CDR3 is TGCAGTGCTAGAGATTGGCTAGCGGATTCTAGCACAGATACGCAGTATTTT.

The sample holds many counts of this clonotype. The chain couples TRBV29-1 to TRBJ1-1; D is uncertain. Trimming cost V 4 bases and J 1 base, with 13 bases left between them. This CDR3 region has 14 residues. Germline V lookup: CDR1 SQVTM, CDR2 ANQGSEA. CDR3: CSVVVTVPNTEAFF. As DNA, the CDR3 is TGCAGCGTTGTGGTCACAGTACCGAACACTGAAGCTTTCTTT.

This clonotype has a handful of counts. The genes are TRBV3-1 and TRBJ2-1, with 11 bases matching TRBD1. The J segment lost 0 bases and the V segment lost 2 bases, leaving 21 bases of the junction unmatched. The CDR3 spans 23 residues. CDR1 and CDR2 (germline): LGHDT, YNNKEL (reference sequence). CDR3 in amino acids: CASSQLGTGGAGTSRSSYNEQFF. The CDR3 coding sequence is TGTGCCAGCAGCCAACTTGGGACAGGGGGTGCCGGGACTTCCCGAAGCTCCTACAATGAGCAGTTCTTC.

This rearrangement joins TRBV27 to TRBJ1-1; D remains ambiguous. V was trimmed by 0 bases and J by 1 base, leaving 9 bases between them. Germline CDR1 reads MNHEY; CDR2 reads SMNVEV (reference sequence). The CDR3 runs to 15 residues. CDR3 sequence: CASSLSHATNTEAFF. CDR3 nucleotide sequence: TGTGCCAGCAGTTTATCCCATGCTACGAACACTGAAGCTTTCTTT.

The table lists this clonotype with many counts. CDR3 protein: CSVEWSGTGGYEQYF. CDR3 DNA sequence: TGCAGCGTTGAATGGAGCGGGACAGGGGGCTACGAGCAGTACTTC. The rearrangement links TRBV29-1 to TRBJ2-7, with 11 bases fitting TRBD1. The germline gives CDR1 SQVTM, CDR2 ANQGSEA. This CDR3 spans 15 amino acids. V was pared by 2 bases and J by 3 bases, with 6 bases of the junction left unmatched.

The rearrangement links TRBV27 to TRBJ2-7; TRBD1 might be the D (5 bases). V was shortened by 3 bases and J by 0 bases, with 9 bases between the two germline ends. The CDR3 loop spans 14 amino acids. CDR1 and CDR2 from the germline V gene are MNHEY and SMNVEV (reference sequence). CDR3 in amino acids: CASSFFQGSYEQYF. As DNA, the CDR3 is TGTGCCAGCAGTTTTTTCCAGGGCTCCTACGAGCAGTACTTC.

Many counts were recorded for this clonotype. This chain joins TRBV5-1 and TRBJ1-5; D is unclear. The CDR3 is made up of 14 amino acids. Trimming removed 5 bases from V and 4 bases from J, with 13 bases in between. Germline-derived CDR1 and CDR2 are SGHRS and YFSETQ. CDR3 bases: TGCGCCAGCAGGTCTGACCTCTCTAATCAGCCCCAGCATTTT. Protein sequence: CASRSDLSNQPQHF.

This clonotype appeared many times. This chain links TRBV6-2 or TRBV6-3 with TRBJ2-7, with D possibly TRBD2 on 5 matching bases. V was pared by 8 bases and J by 2 bases, with 19 bases between. Germline lookup yields CDR1 MNHEY and CDR2 SVGEGT. The CDR3 covers 15 residues. CDR3 sequence: CASLGARYRPYEQYF. CDR3 coding DNA: TGTGCCAGCTTGGGAGCCCGCTACCGCCCCTACGAGCAGTACTTC.

This chain connects TRBV5-1 to TRBJ2-1; 9 nucleotides line up with TRBD2. The J segment lost 5 bases and the V segment lost 2 bases, leaving 2 bases of the junction unmatched. Per the germline V gene, CDR1 is SGHRS and CDR2 is YFSETQ. The CDR3 runs 14 residues. The CDR3 reads CASSLGGRDNEQFF. The CDR3 DNA reads TGCGCCAGCAGCTTAGGCGGGAGGGACAATGAGCAGTTCTTC.